A single sample is the source of the 2 T cell receptor beta chains below, sequenced in a study of blood T cell repertoires in COVID-19. Assay used: immunoSEQ multiplex PCR; TCRdb lists only in-frame clones, some missing. The data hold approximately 250,000 clones, with approximately 80% observed a single time. The source material was peripheral blood. Source of these receptors: a woman aged 50 to 65 with acute or convalescent COVID-19.

This chain links TRBV7-9 with TRBJ2-2; perhaps TRBD2 as D (5 bases). Germline lookup yields CDR1 SEHNR and CDR2 FQNEAQ (reference sequence). This CDR3 has 14 residues. The ends were cut back, 4 bases at V and 6 bases at J, with 12 bases in the middle. CDR3 coding DNA: TGTGCCAGCAGCTCCCCCGCAGCGGCCGGGGAGCTGTTTTTT. Translated, it gives CASSSPAAAGELFF.

The chain has TRBV21-1 and TRBJ2-3; TRBD2 reflects the table's D call only, with no check against the DNA. TRBV21-1 is a recognized pseudogene. This CDR3 contains 11 residues. This CDR3 is CAGLFERTQYF. DNA for the CDR3: TGTGCCGGTCTATTCGAGCGTACGCAGTATTTT.